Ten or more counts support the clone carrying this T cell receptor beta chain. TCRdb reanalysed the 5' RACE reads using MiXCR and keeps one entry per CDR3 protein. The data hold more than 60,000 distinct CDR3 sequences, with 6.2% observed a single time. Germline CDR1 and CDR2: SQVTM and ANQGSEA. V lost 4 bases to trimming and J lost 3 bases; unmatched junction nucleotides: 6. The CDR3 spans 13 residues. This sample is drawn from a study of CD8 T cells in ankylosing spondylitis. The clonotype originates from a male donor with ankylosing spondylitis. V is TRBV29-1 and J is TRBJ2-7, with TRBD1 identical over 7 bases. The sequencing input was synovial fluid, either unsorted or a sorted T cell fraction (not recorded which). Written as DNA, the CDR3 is TGCAGCGTTGCCGGGACAGCTTACTACGAGCAGTACTTC. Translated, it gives CSVAGTAYYEQYF.